This TCR beta chain originates from a study of shared clonotypes between healthy human individuals. The study, taken as a whole, reports: A generally larger estimated richness was seen in naive subsets than in memory subsets.

Trimming stripped 4 bases from V and 1 base from J, with 8 bases between. Per the germline V gene, CDR1 is SGHTA and CDR2 is FQGNSA. The CDR3 has 13 residues. For this clone: Its antigen remains unknown.

Sequenced by immunoSEQ multiplex PCR; TCRdb stores in-frame clones only, minus some. The profile shows over 1.4 million clones, around 95% of them singletons. Source material: naive CD4+ T cells sorted from blood. Subset: CD45RA+ positively selected. This receptor was taken from a man younger than 45 in good health. The chain links TRBV7-2 to TRBJ2-7; D possibly corresponds to TRBD2 (5 bases). The CDR3 region is CASSYPGSYEQYF. DNA for the CDR3: TGTGCCAGCAGCTATCCGGGGTCCTACGAGCAGTACTTC.